This T cell receptor beta chain was documented in a study of blood T cell repertoires in COVID-19. Assignments of participants to cohorts depended upon their own reported clinical history. Germline CDR1 reads SGHTA; CDR2 reads FQGNSA. Trimming left V 1 base short and J 0 bases short, with 4 bases between. This CDR3 region has 14 residues. Authors' processing steps: Nucleated cell counts were estimated from reference gene primer amplification. Sequencing was performed with immunoSEQ multiplex PCR; in TCRdb, only in-frame clones are kept and a portion is missing. V, J and clone size were drawn from that table, and D and trimming were deduced from the DNA. Here the sample spans roughly 300,000 clones, around 85% being singletons.

This receptor was taken from a woman aged 40-49 years with acute COVID-19. What was sequenced was PBMCs or T cells enriched from blood (not recorded which). This rearrangement joins TRBV7-2 to TRBJ1-3, with D unresolved. The CDR3 bases are TGTGCCAGCAGCTTAGATCGCTCTGGAAACACCATATATTTT. The encoded protein is CASSLDRSGNTIYF. Using reference TRBV7-2 and TRBJ1-3 for the parts outside the CDR3, the full variable domain is GAGVSQSPSNKVTEKGKDVELRCDPISGHTALYWYRQSLGQGLEFLIYFQGNSAPDKSGLPSDRFSAERTGGSVSTLTIQRTQQEDSAVYLCASSLDRSGNTIYFGEGSWLTVV.